This paragraph covers one T cell receptor (beta chain) sequence. What it binds is unknown. The sample comes from a study of cytomegalovirus exposure and HLA in healthy donors. Study conclusions and caveats: Both high specificity and high sensitivity reportedly marked the classifier's diagnosis of cytomegalovirus status.

The CDR3 sequence is 13 residues long. Germline V lookup: CDR1 SNHLY, CDR2 FYNNEI. V was pared by 6 bases and J by 5 bases, with 6 bases of the junction left unmatched. The PCR employed 60 Vbeta primers together with 13 Jbeta primers. Data came from immunoSEQ multiplex PCR; TCRdb stores just in-frame clones and leaves some out. The table records some 91,000 clones, approximately 89% of them present only once. This chain connects TRBV2 to TRBJ2-5; 7 bases line up with TRBD1. The TCR originated in a man aged 25 to 40 in good health and CMV-seropositive. The sample taken for sequencing was PBMCs. The CDR3 loop is CASRTTGAETQYF. As DNA, the CDR3 is TGTGCCAGCAGAACAACAGGGGCGGAGACCCAGTACTTC.